Below are 13 T cell receptor beta chains sequenced from a single sample in a study of technical replicates of blood from a few donors. Assay: immunoSEQ multiplex PCR; the TCRdb copy retains only in-frame clones and omits some. The sample gives roughly 100,000 clones, about 96% of which show up once; about 0.34% is in the top ten. Sequenced: T cells isolated from PBMCs. The receptor source for this set is a human donor in good health.

V is TRBV9 and J is TRBJ2-1; TRBD1 is a possible D gene (6 bases). The CDR3 length is 14 residues. Trimming took off 2 bases at V and 3 bases at J, with 9 bases between the two ends. Germline V CDR1 and CDR2: SGDLS, YYNGEE. CDR3 in DNA: TGTGCCAGCAGCGTTTCACAGGGCTACAATGAGCAGTTCTTC. Its translation: CASSVSQGYNEQFF.

This chain uses TRBV5-1 with TRBJ1-3, with unresolved D. The V and J ends lost 4 bases and 0 bases respectively, with 11 bases between them. This CDR3 spans 15 amino acids. Germline V gene lookup returns CDR1 SGHRS and CDR2 YFSETQ. CDR3 in DNA: TGCGCCAGCAGCGGGCCCGGGGACTCTGGAAACACCATATATTTT. This translates into CASSGPGDSGNTIYF.

The CDR3 protein is CASSLGSTSVDTIYF. The CDR3 DNA is TGTGCCAGCAGCTTAGGTTCGACCAGCGTGGACACCATATATTTT. The chain employs TRBV11-3 and TRBJ1-3; D not certain. The germline V and J ends were trimmed by 1 base and 8 bases, with 15 bases remaining between them. Germline CDR1 SGHNT, CDR2 YENEEA. This CDR3 comprises 15 residues.

This chain connects TRBV25-1 to TRBJ2-2, with 9 positions matching TRBD1. CDR3 length: 15 amino acids. Unmatched junction bases numbered 6, after V lost 4 bases and J lost 6 bases. Germline loops: CDR1 MGHDK, CDR2 SYGVNS. The CDR3 protein is CASSGGQGVAGELFF. In nucleotides, the CDR3 is TGTGCCAGCAGTGGGGGACAGGGAGTAGCCGGGGAGCTGTTTTTT.

CDR3 residues: CASMFDRGNTEAFF. The CDR3, as DNA: TGTGCCAGCATGTTCGATAGGGGAAACACTGAAGCTTTCTTT. The rearrangement uses TRBV2 and TRBJ1-1, with D maybe TRBD1 (5 bases). This CDR3 contains 14 residues. V lost 7 bases and J 2 bases, leaving 14 bases between the germline ends. Germline CDR1 is SNHLY and CDR2 is FYNNEI.

V gene TRBV6-1 combines with J gene TRBJ1-4, with D possibly being TRBD1 (6 bases). Trimming shortened V by 7 bases and J by 7 bases, and 16 bases separated the two germline ends. Germline V gene data show CDR1 as MNHNS and CDR2 as SASEGT. This CDR3 has 14 amino acids. The CDR3, as DNA: TGTGCCAGCACTCGAGGGGGTTCCAGTGAAAAACTGTTTTTT. Translated: CASTRGGSSEKLFF.

This clone appeared once. The rearrangement links TRBV29-1 to TRBJ1-1, with TRBD1 matching 8 bases. This CDR3 is built from 13 residues. Germline V CDR1 and CDR2: SQVTM, ANQGSEA. The J segment lost 5 bases and the V segment lost 7 bases, leaving 9 bases of the junction unmatched. The CDR3 DNA is TGCAGCGACCAGACAGGGGTCTTGACTGAAGCTTTCTTT. Translating gives CSDQTGVLTEAFF.

The rearrangement links TRBV18 to TRBJ1-1; 8 bases fit TRBD1. Losses at the gene ends were 3 bases for V and 3 bases for J; bases not matched to a gene: 0. CDR1 is KGHSH, CDR2 LQKENI, per germline. CDR3 length: 13 residues. The CDR3 DNA sequence: TGTGCCAGCTCACCGGGACAGGACACTGAAGCTTTCTTT. This codes for CASSPGQDTEAFF.

About this clone itself: Sequence at one end of the junction differs from germline and may be a read error. This chain connects TRBV9 to TRBJ2-2; D is undetermined. The CDR3 is made up of 13 amino acids. CDR1 is SGDLS, CDR2 YYNGEE, per germline. CDR3 residues: CASLTENNGELFF. The CDR3 coding sequence is TGTGCCAGCCTTACAGAGAACAACGGGGAGCTGTTTTTT. Based on the CDR3 plus reference TRBV9 and TRBJ2-2, the full variable domain is DSGVTQTPKHLITATGQRVTLRCSPRSGDLSVYWYQQSLDQGLQFLIQYYNGEERAKGNILERFSAQQFPDLHSELNLSSLELGDSALYFCASLTENNGELFFGEGSRLTVL.

V gene TRBV4-3 combines with J gene TRBJ2-7, with 8 bases that match TRBD2. CDR1 LGHNA and CDR2 YSLEER come from the germline V gene. V lost 0 bases and J lost 1; bases outside the gene matches: 5. The CDR3 is 16 amino acids. This CDR3 is CASSQDPAGGSYEQYF. The DNA for the CDR3 is TGCGCCAGCAGCCAAGATCCCGCGGGGGGTTCCTACGAGCAGTACTTC.

The chain employs TRBV5-1 and TRBJ1-1, with 11 bases that match TRBD1. The junction had 9 bases not matched to a gene; V was cut back by 6 bases and J by 8 bases. The CDR3 has 14 residues. Germline-derived CDR1 and CDR2 are SGHRS and YFSETQ. CDR3 residues: CASNPLRDRGEAFF. As DNA, the CDR3 is TGCGCCAGCAACCCCCTCAGGGACAGGGGGGAAGCTTTCTTT.

This clone was observed once. The J gene is TRBJ2-3, the V gene TRBV9, with D tentatively TRBD1 (5 bases). Trimming took off 6 bases at V and 2 bases at J, with 13 bases between the two ends. Per germline, CDR1 SGDLS and CDR2 YYNGEE. The CDR3 loop spans 14 amino acids. CDR3 sequence (DNA): TGTGCCAGCAACCTAGGGGTATTCACAGATACGCAGTATTTT. Amino acids: CASNLGVFTDTQYF.

The chain recombines TRBV6-6 with TRBJ1-2, with a possible D match to TRBD1 (5 bases). The germline gives CDR1 MNHNY, CDR2 SVGAGI (reference sequence). This CDR3 has 16 amino acids. The germline V and J ends were trimmed by 2 bases and 4 bases, with 17 bases remaining between them. In DNA, the CDR3 is TGTGCCAGCAGTTACCTACATGGACACGTCGGCTATGGCTACACCTTC. It is translated as CASSYLHGHVGYGYTF.